Sequencing of this TCR beta chain was carried out in a study of blood T cell repertoires in COVID-19. Across the study: Italy, Spain and the United States were the sources of the convalescent and acute COVID-19 samples. T cells, B-cell-depleted T cells, or PBMCs provided the cDNA or gDNA that served as material.

The CDR3 sequence is 14 residues long. Germline V gene sequence: CDR1 SQVTM, CDR2 ANQGSEA. V was cut by 6 bases and J by 6 bases, with 20 bases left in between. The assay was immunoSEQ multiplex PCR, and TCRdb's table has in-frame clones only and misses some. The data show some 140,000 clones, approximately 84% seen once. The material sequenced was peripheral blood. The TCR comes from a woman aged 45-65 years who had recovered from COVID-19. The chain uses TRBV29-1 and TRBJ1-1, with D maybe TRBD1 (6 bases). Written as DNA, the CDR3 is TGCAGCGTCTTTACCGACAGGATTATTTCTGAAGCTTTCTTT. Translating it yields CSVFTDRIISEAFF.